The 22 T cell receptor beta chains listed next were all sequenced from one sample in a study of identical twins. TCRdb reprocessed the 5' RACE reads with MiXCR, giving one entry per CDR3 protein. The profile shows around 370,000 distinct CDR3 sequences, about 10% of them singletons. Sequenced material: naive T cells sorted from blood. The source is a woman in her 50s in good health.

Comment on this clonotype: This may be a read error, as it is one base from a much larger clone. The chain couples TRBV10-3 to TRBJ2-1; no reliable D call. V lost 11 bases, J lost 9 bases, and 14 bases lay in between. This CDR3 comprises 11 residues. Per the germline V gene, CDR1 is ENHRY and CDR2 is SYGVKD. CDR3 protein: CAAAKGCEQFF. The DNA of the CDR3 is TGTGCCGCTGCCAAAGGCTGTGAGCAGTTCTTC.

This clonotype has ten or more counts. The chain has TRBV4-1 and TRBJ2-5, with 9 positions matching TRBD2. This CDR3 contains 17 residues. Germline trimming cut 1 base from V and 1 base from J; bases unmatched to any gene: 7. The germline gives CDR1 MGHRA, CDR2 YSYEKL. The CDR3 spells CASSQALGLARQETQYF. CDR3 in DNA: TGCGCCAGCAGCCAAGCGTTGGGACTAGCTCGCCAAGAGACCCAGTACTTC.

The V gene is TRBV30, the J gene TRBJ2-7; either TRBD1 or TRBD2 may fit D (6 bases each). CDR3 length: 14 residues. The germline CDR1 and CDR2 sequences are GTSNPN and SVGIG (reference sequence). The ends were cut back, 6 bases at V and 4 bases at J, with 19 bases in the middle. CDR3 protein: CACHLGAEGYEQYF. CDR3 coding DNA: TGTGCCTGCCACCTGGGGGCGGAGGGATACGAGCAGTACTTC.

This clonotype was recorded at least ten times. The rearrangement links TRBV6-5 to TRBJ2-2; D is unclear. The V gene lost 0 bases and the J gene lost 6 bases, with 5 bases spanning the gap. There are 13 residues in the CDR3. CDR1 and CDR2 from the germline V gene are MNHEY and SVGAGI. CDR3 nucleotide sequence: TGTGCCAGCAGTTACTCAAGGTCCGGGGAGCTGTTTTTT. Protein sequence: CASSYSRSGELFF.

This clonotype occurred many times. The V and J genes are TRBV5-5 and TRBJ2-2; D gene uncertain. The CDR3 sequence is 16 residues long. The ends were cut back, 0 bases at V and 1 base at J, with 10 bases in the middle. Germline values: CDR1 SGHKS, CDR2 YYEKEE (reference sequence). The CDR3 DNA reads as TGTGCCAGCAGCTTGGAGATGGGATTGAACACCGGGGAGCTGTTTTTT. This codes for CASSLEMGLNTGELFF.

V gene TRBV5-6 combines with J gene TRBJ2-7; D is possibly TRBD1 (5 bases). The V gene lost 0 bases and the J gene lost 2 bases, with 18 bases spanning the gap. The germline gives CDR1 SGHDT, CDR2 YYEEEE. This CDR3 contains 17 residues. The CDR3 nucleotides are TGTGCCAGCAGCTTGGGAACAGGTAGCCGACTCGCCTACGAGCAGTACTTC. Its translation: CASSLGTGSRLAYEQYF.

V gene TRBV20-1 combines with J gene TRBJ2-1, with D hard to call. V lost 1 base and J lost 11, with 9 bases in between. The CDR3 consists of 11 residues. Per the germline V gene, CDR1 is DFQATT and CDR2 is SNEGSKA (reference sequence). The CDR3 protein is CSARGAGQQFF. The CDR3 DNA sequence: TGCAGTGCTAGAGGGGCAGGCCAGCAGTTCTTC.

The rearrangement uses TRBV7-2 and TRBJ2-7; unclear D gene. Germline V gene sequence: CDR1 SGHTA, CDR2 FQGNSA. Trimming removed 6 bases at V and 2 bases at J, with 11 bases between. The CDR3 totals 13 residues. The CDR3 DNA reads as TGTGCCAGCAGGTCCTCCTGGGCCTACGAGCAGTACTTC. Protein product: CASRSSWAYEQYF.

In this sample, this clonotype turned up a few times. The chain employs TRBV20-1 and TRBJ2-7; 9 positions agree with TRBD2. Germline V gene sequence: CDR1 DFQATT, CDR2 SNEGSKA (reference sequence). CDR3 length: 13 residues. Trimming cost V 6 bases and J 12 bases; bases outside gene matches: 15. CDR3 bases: TGCAGTGCCCTGGGAGAGAAGCGGGAGGCCGTGTACTTC. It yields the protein CSALGEKREAVYF.

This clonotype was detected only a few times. The CDR3 DNA reads as TGCAGTGCTAGTGTTGCTAGCGGGAGCCGCAATGAGCAGTTCTTC. This sequence encodes CSASVASGSRNEQFF. The chain employs TRBV20-1 and TRBJ2-1; 10 bases are shared with TRBD2. The length of the CDR3 is 15 residues. V shed 3 bases, J shed 6 bases, and the junction held 8 bases outside the gene matches. The V gene's germline CDR1 is DFQATT and CDR2 SNEGSKA (reference sequence).

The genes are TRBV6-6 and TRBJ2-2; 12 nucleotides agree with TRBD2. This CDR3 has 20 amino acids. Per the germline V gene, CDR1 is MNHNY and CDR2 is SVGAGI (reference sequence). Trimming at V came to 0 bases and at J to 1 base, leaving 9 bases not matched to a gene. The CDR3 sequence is CASSYSTKGLAGRNTGELFF. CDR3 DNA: TGTGCCAGCAGTTACTCGACGAAGGGACTAGCGGGCCGGAACACCGGGGAGCTGTTTTTT.

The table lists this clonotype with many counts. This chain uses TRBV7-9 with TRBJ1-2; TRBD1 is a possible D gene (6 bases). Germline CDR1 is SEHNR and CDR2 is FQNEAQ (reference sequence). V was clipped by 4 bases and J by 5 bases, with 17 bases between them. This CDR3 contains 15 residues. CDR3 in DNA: TGTGCCAGCAGCTCTAGTGGGGGCGCGGGATATGGCTACACCTTC. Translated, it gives CASSSSGGAGYGYTF.

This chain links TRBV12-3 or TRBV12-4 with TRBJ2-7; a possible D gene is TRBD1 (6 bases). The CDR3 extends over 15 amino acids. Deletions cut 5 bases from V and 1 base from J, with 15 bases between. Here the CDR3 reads CASSHGRGRSYEQYF. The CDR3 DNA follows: TGTGCCAGCAGTCACGGCAGGGGTAGGTCCTACGAGCAGTACTTC.

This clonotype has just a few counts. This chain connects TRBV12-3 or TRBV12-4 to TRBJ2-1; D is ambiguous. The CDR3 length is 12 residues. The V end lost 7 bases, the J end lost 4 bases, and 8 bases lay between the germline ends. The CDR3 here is CASNDRYNEQFF. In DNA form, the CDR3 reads TGTGCCAGCAATGATCGATACAATGAGCAGTTCTTC.

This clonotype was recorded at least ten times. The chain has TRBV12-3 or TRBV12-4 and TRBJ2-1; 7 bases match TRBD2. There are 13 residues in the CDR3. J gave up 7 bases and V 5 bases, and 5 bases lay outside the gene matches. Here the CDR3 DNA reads TGTGCCAGCAGTCTACTAGCGCTGAATGAGCAGTTCTTC. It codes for CASSLLALNEQFF.

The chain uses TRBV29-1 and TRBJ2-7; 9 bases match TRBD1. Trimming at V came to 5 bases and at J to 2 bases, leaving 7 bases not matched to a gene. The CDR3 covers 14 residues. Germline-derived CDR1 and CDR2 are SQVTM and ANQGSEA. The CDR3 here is CSVSGGQGTYEQYF. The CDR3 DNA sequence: TGCAGCGTTTCTGGGGGACAGGGAACCTACGAGCAGTACTTC.

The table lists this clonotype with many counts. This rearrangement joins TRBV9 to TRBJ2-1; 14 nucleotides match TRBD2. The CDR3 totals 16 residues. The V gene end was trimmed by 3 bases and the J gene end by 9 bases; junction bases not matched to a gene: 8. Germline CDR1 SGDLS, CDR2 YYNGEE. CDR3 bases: TGTGCCAGCAGCGCGGGACTAGCGGGAGTTGAGCGTGAGCAGTTCTTC. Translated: CASSAGLAGVEREQFF.

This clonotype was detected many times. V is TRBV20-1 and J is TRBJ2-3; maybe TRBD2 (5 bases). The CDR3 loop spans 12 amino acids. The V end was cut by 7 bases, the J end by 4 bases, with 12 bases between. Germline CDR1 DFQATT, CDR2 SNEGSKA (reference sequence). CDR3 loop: CSGGIASDTQYF. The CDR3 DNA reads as TGCAGTGGGGGAATAGCGTCAGATACGCAGTATTTT.

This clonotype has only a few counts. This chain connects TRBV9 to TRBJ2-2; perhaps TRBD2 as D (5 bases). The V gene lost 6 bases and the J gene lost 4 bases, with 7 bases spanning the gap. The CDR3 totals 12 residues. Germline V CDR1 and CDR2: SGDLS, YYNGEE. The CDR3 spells CASNAGTGELFF. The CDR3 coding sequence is TGTGCCAGCAATGCGGGCACCGGGGAGCTGTTTTTT.

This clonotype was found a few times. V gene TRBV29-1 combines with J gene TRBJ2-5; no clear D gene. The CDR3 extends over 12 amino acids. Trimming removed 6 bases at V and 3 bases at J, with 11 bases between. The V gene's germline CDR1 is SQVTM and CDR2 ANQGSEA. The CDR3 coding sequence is TGCAGCGTGGATGGGGAAGAAGAGACCCAGTACTTC. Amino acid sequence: CSVDGEEETQYF.

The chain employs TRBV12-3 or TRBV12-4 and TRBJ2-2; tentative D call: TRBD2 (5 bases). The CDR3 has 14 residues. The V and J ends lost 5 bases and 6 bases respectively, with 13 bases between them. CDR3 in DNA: TGTGCCAGCAGTGTGGGCCCCGGGGCCGGGGAGCTGTTTTTT. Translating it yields CASSVGPGAGELFF.

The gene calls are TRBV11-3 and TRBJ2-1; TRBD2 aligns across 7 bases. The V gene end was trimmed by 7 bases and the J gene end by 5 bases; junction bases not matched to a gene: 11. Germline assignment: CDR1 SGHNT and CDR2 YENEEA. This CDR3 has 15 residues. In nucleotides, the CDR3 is TGTGCCAGCACAGGGTTTGCTAGCGGAGACAATGAGCAGTTCTTC. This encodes CASTGFASGDNEQFF.